This T cell receptor (beta chain) emerged from a study of CD8 T cells in Susac syndrome. The RNA, roughly 0.45 to 1 ug, was put through reverse transcription using random hexamers. TCRdb re-analysed the immunoSEQ multiplex PCR reads in MiXCR, keeping a single row per CDR3 protein. This table has 110,000 or so distinct CDR3 sequences, 92% appearing once. In germline, CDR1 is LNHNV, CDR2 YYDKDF (reference sequence). Trimming removed 5 bases from V and 9 bases from J, with 17 bases in between. CDR3 length: 15 residues. The V and J genes are TRBV15 and TRBJ1-6; no clear D gene. The source material was CD4+ T cells from PBMCs. This TCR derives from a human donor in good health. The DNA of the CDR3 is TGTGCCACCAGCGTAACGGGCCGGATGGGTTCACCCCTCCACTTT. Residues: CATSVTGRMGSPLHF.